The clone carrying this T cell receptor beta chain was found once. This sample was taken from a study of shared clonotypes between healthy human individuals. TCRdb's table, derived via immunoSEQ multiplex PCR, lists solely in-frame clones and lacks some. The sample holds some 2.4 million clones, under 95% seen once. Specimen: naive CD4+ T cells from PBMCs. Subset: CD45RA+ positively selected. This receptor was identified in a young man in good health. Some clones in this sample may be carry-over from other donors' samples.

The CDR3 coding sequence is TGTGCCAGCAGTGAAGCAGGTAGGGCAGGGCCGCAGAACGAGCAGTACTTC. It is translated as CASSEAGRAGPQNEQYF. V usage is TRBV2 and J usage is TRBJ2-7; a weak D match, TRBD1 (5 bases). The length of the CDR3 is 17 residues. With 0 bases removed from V and 5 bases from J, the gap between germline ends came to 20 bases. Germline V CDR1 and CDR2: SNHLY, FYNNEI.